The rows below give T cell receptor beta chains drawn from one sample of a study of T-cell reconstitution after alpha-beta-depleted transplantation in children. A single record per CDR3 protein comes from TCRdb applying MiXCR to the PCR reads. The table lists hundreds of thousands of distinct CDR3 sequences, roughly 13% of them singletons, with approximately 2.1% in the top ten. The sample was PBMCs, mostly from graft donor cells, taken 360 days after TCRalphabeta/CD19-depleted stem cell transplant. The receptors stem from a male patient younger than 18 who had a stem cell transplant for acute myeloid leukemia, so the T cells may come from the graft donor. Both conserved end residues are part of each CDR3. Fields, in order: clone size, V gene, D gene, J gene, CDR3 length, CDR3 DNA, CDR3 protein. A D gene is named only where the DNA matches it firmly. Not all rows give a size; the values are once, few, many and, for expanded clones, a class.

>many|TRBV20-1|.|TRBJ2-7|14
TGCAGTGCTAGCGTCGGGACTGGGTCCTACGAGCAGTACTTC
CSASVGTGSYEQYF
>.|TRBV7-2|TRBD2|TRBJ2-7|15
TGTGCCAGCAGCCATGGAAGACTAGCGGTGTTTGAGCAGTACTTC
CASSHGRLAVFEQYF
>few|TRBV2|TRBD1|TRBJ2-7|16
TGTGCCAGCAGTGAAGCCCCGTGGCAGGGGGCGTACGAGCAGTACTTC
CASSEAPWQGAYEQYF
>many|TRBV10-2|TRBD1|TRBJ2-1|14
TGCGCCACCCACGGGACAGGCTCCTACAATGAGCAGTTCTTC
CATHGTGSYNEQFF
>.|TRBV7-8|.|TRBJ2-7|16
TGTGCCAGCAGCGGAGGTTTGGGTTCCCACTGGGACGAGCAGTACTTC
CASSGGLGSHWDEQYF
>few|TRBV7-9|TRBD2|TRBJ2-7|17
TGTGCCAGCAGCTTAGTACTAGCGGGAGTTGGCCAATCGGAGCAGTACTTC
CASSLVLAGVGQSEQYF
>many|TRBV28|.|TRBJ2-7|12
TGTGCCAGCAGTTTATTCAGACACGAGCAGTACTTC
CASSLFRHEQYF
>.|TRBV5-1|TRBD1|TRBJ2-1|16
TGCGCCAGCAGCTTGAAGGACAGGGCCTATTACAATGAGCAGTTCTTC
CASSLKDRAYYNEQFF
>few|TRBV12-3/TRBV12-4|.|TRBJ2-7|11
TGTGCCAGCAGTTTACGGAGCCAGCAGTACTTC
CASSLRSQQYF
>few|TRBV3-1|TRBD2|TRBJ2-1|15
TGTGCCAGCAGCCAAGATGGGACCCGGGGGGATGAGCAGTTCTTC
CASSQDGTRGDEQFF
>.|TRBV7-6|TRBD2|TRBJ2-5|15
TGTGCCAGCAGCTCTGAACTAGCGGGAGGCGAGACCCAGTACTTC
CASSSELAGGETQYF
>many|TRBV20-1|.|TRBJ2-7|12
TGCAGTGCTAGGGGGAACGCCCACGAGCAGTACTTC
CSARGNAHEQYF
>.|TRBV6-2/TRBV6-3|TRBD1|TRBJ2-7|15
TGTGCCAGCAGACCGGTCAGGGGGAAGCGCTACGAGCAGTACTTC
CASRPVRGKRYEQYF
>few|TRBV24-1|TRBD1|TRBJ2-1|17
TGTGCCACCAGTGACCGAGGCTGGGACAGGGGGCCGGTTGAGCAGTTCTTC
CATSDRGWDRGPVEQFF